A single sample is the source of the 16 T cell receptor beta chains below, sequenced in a study of blood T cell repertoires in COVID-19. This table comes from immunoSEQ multiplex PCR, and its TCRdb copy is limited to in-frame clones, with some not included. This table holds 100,000 to 150,000 clones, about 92% found once. The specimen sequenced was peripheral blood. The receptors shown here come from a man in his 60s with COVID-19, enrolled during active disease.

The V and J genes are TRBV15 and TRBJ2-1; 12 bases match TRBD2. V lost 0 bases and J lost 8; bases outside the gene matches: 5. CDR1 LNHNV and CDR2 YYDKDF come from the germline V gene (reference sequence). The CDR3 runs to 16 residues. The CDR3 DNA reads as TGTGCCACCAGCAGAGATCGACTAGCGGGAGTGGATGAGCAGTTCTTC. Amino acids: CATSRDRLAGVDEQFF. The full variable domain, its missing parts supplied by reference TRBV15 and TRBJ2-1, is DAMVIQNPRYQVTQFGKPVTLSCSQTLNHNVMYWYQQKSSQAPKLLFHYYDKDFNNEADTPDNFQSRRPNTSFCFLDIRSPGLGDTAMYLCATSRDRLAGVDEQFFGPGTRLTVL.

This sequence joins TRBV19 and TRBJ2-7, with 8 bases lining up with TRBD1. The CDR3 is 15 residues long. Per the germline V gene, CDR1 is LNHDA and CDR2 is SQIVND (reference sequence). Trimming at V came to 3 bases and at J to 3 bases, leaving 7 bases not matched to a gene. DNA for the CDR3: TGTGCCAGTAGTATCAGGGGGCGCCTGTTCTACGAGCAGTACTTC. This translates into CASSIRGRLFYEQYF.

The chain has TRBV5-4 and TRBJ2-5; TRBD2 aligns across 8 bases. This CDR3 is 13 amino acids long. With 6 bases clipped from V and 5 bases from J, the junction kept 6 bases outside the gene matches. Germline CDR1 reads SGHNT; CDR2 reads YYREEE (reference sequence). The CDR3 coding sequence is TGTGCCAGCACCGGACTAGCAAGTGAGACCCAGTACTTC. It codes for CASTGLASETQYF.

V usage is TRBV9 and J usage is TRBJ2-3; TRBD2 is a possible D gene (6 bases). Trimming shortened V by 0 bases and J by 2 bases, and 13 bases separated the two germline ends. This CDR3 has 16 residues. The germline CDR1 and CDR2 sequences are SGDLS and YYNGEE. Here the CDR3 DNA reads TGTGCCAGCAGCGTAGTGGGACTTACCTTCACAGATACGCAGTATTTT. Protein product: CASSVVGLTFTDTQYF.

This clone was found once. The gene calls are TRBV7-2 and TRBJ1-1; D ambiguous. This CDR3 region has 14 residues. V gave up 3 bases and J gave up 7 bases, with 15 bases separating them. Germline loops: CDR1 SGHTA, CDR2 FQGNSA. The CDR3 reads CASSFPSLAGEAFF. The CDR3 region has the DNA TGTGCCAGCAGCTTTCCCTCCCTGGCAGGTGAAGCTTTCTTT.

This chain joins TRBV27 and TRBJ2-1; 9 bases are shared with TRBD1. The trim removed 2 bases at V and 0 bases at J, leaving 11 bases unmatched. This CDR3 is built from 19 residues. Germline lookup yields CDR1 MNHEY and CDR2 SMNVEV (reference sequence). CDR3 sequence reads: CASSLGTGRTVGSYNEQFF. As DNA, the CDR3 is TGTGCCAGCAGTTTAGGGACAGGGAGAACGGTGGGCTCCTACAATGAGCAGTTCTTC.

The rearrangement joins TRBV10-1 to TRBJ2-7, with TRBD1 matching over 7 bases. The V and J ends lost 6 bases and 3 bases, in that order; junction bases with no gene match: 2. Germline V gene lookup returns CDR1 WNHNN and CDR2 SYGVQD (reference sequence). The CDR3 has 12 amino acids. The chain's CDR3 is CASRGDSYEQYF. CDR3 DNA sequence: TGCGCCAGCAGGGGGGACAGCTACGAGCAGTACTTC.

This clone appeared a single time. V and J are TRBV28 and TRBJ2-5; 8 nucleotides match TRBD1. CDR3 size: 12 residues. The V and J ends lost 7 bases and 3 bases, in that order; junction bases with no gene match: 1. CDR1 MDHEN and CDR2 SYDVKM come from the germline V gene. The CDR3 nucleotides are TGTGCCAGCACACAGGGGGAAGAGACCCAGTACTTC. Translation: CASTQGEETQYF. The full variable domain, in which reference TRBV28 and TRBJ2-5 provide the parts outside the CDR3, is DVKVTQSSRYLVKRTGEKVFLECVQDMDHENMFWYRQDPGLGLRLIYFSYDVKMKEKGDIPEGYSVSREKKERFSLILESASTNQTSMYLCASTQGEETQYFGPGTRLLVL.

J is TRBJ2-3 and V is TRBV19; the match to TRBD1 covers 9 bases. Germline values: CDR1 LNHDA, CDR2 SQIVND (reference sequence). Losses at the gene ends were 5 bases for V and 1 base for J; bases not matched to a gene: 4. The CDR3 consists of 15 residues. The CDR3 loop is CASSQRTGGTDTQYF. Written as DNA, the CDR3 is TGTGCCAGTAGTCAAAGGACAGGGGGCACAGATACGCAGTATTTT.

This clone was observed a few times. This sequence joins TRBV12-3 or TRBV12-4 and TRBJ2-7; the D gene is possibly TRBD2 (6 bases). V shed 3 bases and J shed 2 bases, with 8 bases lying between them. This CDR3 has 13 residues. CDR3 residues: CASSLAGTYEQYF. Here the CDR3 DNA reads TGTGCCAGCAGTTTGGCGGGGACCTACGAGCAGTACTTC.

The V gene is TRBV7-9, the J gene TRBJ1-2, with D possibly being TRBD1 (5 bases). Trimming left V 3 bases short and J 3 bases short, with 11 bases between. The germline CDR1 and CDR2 sequences are SEHNR and FQNEAQ (reference sequence). This CDR3 contains 14 residues. CDR3 in DNA: TGTGCCAGCAGCTTGAGTACGGGGGACTATGGCTACACCTTC. Translation: CASSLSTGDYGYTF.

The chain is built from TRBV24-1 and TRBJ2-7; 9 bases align to TRBD1. Germline trimming cut 3 bases from V and 3 bases from J; bases unmatched to any gene: 5. CDR3 size: 15 residues. Germline CDR1 reads KGHDR; CDR2 reads SFDVKD. CDR3 in amino acids: CATSDEGQGDYEQYF. DNA of the CDR3: TGTGCCACCAGTGATGAGGGACAGGGAGACTACGAGCAGTACTTC.

J is TRBJ2-7 and V is TRBV7-9; D is possibly TRBD2 (6 bases). Germline values: CDR1 SEHNR, CDR2 FQNEAQ (reference sequence). The V gene lost 2 bases and the J gene lost 2 bases, with 10 bases spanning the gap. This CDR3 comprises 14 residues. This CDR3 is CASSLRRDPYEQYF. CDR3 coding DNA: TGTGCCAGCAGCTTAAGGCGGGACCCCTACGAGCAGTACTTC.

The V call is TRBV27, the J call TRBJ2-7; 8 bases fit TRBD2. Germline CDR1 MNHEY, CDR2 SMNVEV (reference sequence). Trimming removed 4 bases from V and 3 bases from J; junction bases left unmatched: 14. The CDR3 is 17 amino acids. For the CDR3, the DNA is TGTGCCAGCAGTTCCGGGGTAGCGGGATACGAGGGCTACGAGCAGTACTTC. Amino acid sequence: CASSSGVAGYEGYEQYF.

This chain uses TRBV30 with TRBJ2-1; 7 bases map to TRBD1. J was trimmed by 1 base and V by 3 bases; bases with no gene match: 3. Germline CDR1 GTSNPN, CDR2 SVGIG (reference sequence). CDR3 length: 14 residues. CDR3 bases: TGTGCCTGGAGCGGACAGGCTTCCTACAATGAGCAGTTCTTC. It codes for CAWSGQASYNEQFF. Complete variable domain (other parts from reference TRBV30 and TRBJ2-1): SQTIHQWPATLVQPVGSPLSLECTVEGTSNPNLYWYRQAAGRGLQLLFYSVGIGQISSEVPQNLSASRPQDRQFILSSKKLLLSDSGFYLCAWSGQASYNEQFFGPGTRLTVL.

The chain uses TRBV15 and TRBJ2-5; 10 nucleotides match TRBD1. Trimming at V came to 7 bases and at J to 5 bases, leaving 10 bases not matched to a gene. The CDR3 is 15 amino acids. Germline V gene sequence: CDR1 LNHNV, CDR2 YYDKDF (reference sequence). This CDR3 reads CATIEGTGVGETQYF. CDR3 bases: TGTGCCACCATCGAAGGGACAGGGGTGGGGGAGACCCAGTACTTC.